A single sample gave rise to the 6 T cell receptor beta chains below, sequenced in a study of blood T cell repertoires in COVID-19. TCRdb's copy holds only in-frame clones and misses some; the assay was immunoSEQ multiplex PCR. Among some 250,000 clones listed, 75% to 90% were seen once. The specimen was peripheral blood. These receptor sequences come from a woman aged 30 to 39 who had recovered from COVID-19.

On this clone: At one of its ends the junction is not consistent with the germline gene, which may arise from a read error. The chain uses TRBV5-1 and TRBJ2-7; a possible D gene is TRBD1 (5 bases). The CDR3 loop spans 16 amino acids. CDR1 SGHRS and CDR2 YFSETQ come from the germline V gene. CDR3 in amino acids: CASSLAQGGSSYEQYF. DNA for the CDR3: TGCGCCAGCAGTTTGGCGCAGGGTGGTAGCTCCTACGAGCAGTACTTC.

The CDR3 DNA sequence: TGTGCCAGCAGCGGGACAGGGGCCAATGAAAAACTGTTTTTT. Amino acid sequence: CASSGTGANEKLFF. The rearrangement uses TRBV9 and TRBJ1-4; the match to TRBD1 covers 9 bases. The length of the CDR3 is 14 residues. V was clipped by 3 bases and J by 5 bases; unmatched bases: 2. The germline CDR1 and CDR2 sequences are SGDLS and YYNGEE. Variable domain in full (rest from reference TRBV9 and TRBJ1-4): DSGVTQTPKHLITATGQRVTLRCSPRSGDLSVYWYQQSLDQGLQFLIQYYNGEERAKGNILERFSAQQFPDLHSELNLSSLELGDSALYFCASSGTGANEKLFFGSGTQLSVL.

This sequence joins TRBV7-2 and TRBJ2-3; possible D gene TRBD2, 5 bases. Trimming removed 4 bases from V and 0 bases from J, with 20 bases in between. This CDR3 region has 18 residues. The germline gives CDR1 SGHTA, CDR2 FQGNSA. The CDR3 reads CASSSTDETISSTDTQYF. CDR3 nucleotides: TGTGCCAGCAGCTCGACCGATGAGACTATCTCTAGCACAGATACGCAGTATTTT. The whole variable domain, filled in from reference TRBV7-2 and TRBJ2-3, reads GAGVSQSPSNKVTEKGKDVELRCDPISGHTALYWYRQSLGQGLEFLIYFQGNSAPDKSGLPSDRFSAERTGGSVSTLTIQRTQQEDSAVYLCASSSTDETISSTDTQYFGPGTRLTVL.

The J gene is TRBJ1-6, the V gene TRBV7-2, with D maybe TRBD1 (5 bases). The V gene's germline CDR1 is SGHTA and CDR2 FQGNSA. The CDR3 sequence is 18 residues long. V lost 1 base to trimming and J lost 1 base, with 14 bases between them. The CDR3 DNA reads TGTGCCAGCAGCTTAGATTTATCGGGGGGGTCCTATAATTCACCCCTCCACTTT. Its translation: CASSLDLSGGSYNSPLHF.

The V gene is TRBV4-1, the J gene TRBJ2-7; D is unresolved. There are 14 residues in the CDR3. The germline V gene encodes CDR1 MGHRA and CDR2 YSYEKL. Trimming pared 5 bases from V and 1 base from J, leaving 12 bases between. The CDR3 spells CASSYRPTSYEQYF. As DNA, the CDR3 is TGCGCCAGCAGCTACAGACCCACGTCCTACGAGCAGTACTTC.

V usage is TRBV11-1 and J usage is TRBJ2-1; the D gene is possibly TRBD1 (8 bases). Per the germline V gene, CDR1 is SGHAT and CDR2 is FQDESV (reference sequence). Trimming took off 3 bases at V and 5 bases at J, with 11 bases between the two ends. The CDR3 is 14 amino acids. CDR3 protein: CASSFTGGDNEQFF. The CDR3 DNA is TGTGCCAGCAGCTTTACAGGGGGGGACAATGAGCAGTTCTTC.